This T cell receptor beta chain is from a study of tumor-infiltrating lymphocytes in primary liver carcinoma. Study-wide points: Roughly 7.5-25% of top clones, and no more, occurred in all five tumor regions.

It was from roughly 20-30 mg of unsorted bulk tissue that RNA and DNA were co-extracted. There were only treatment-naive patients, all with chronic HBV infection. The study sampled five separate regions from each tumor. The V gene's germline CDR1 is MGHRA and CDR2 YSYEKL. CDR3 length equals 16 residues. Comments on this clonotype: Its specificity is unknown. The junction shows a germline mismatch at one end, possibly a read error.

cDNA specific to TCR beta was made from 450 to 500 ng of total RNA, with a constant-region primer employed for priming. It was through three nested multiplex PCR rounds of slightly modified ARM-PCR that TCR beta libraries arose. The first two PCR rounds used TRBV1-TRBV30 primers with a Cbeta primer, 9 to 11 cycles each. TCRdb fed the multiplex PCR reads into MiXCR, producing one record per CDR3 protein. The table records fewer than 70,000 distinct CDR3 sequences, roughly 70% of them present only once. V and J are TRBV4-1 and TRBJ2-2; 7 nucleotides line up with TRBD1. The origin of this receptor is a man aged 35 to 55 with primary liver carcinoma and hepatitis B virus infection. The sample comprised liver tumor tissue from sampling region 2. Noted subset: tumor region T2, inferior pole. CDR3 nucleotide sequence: TGCGCCAGCAACGATGTGGGCAGGGGGTTAACCGGGGAGCTGTTTTTC. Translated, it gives CASNDVGRGLTGELFF.